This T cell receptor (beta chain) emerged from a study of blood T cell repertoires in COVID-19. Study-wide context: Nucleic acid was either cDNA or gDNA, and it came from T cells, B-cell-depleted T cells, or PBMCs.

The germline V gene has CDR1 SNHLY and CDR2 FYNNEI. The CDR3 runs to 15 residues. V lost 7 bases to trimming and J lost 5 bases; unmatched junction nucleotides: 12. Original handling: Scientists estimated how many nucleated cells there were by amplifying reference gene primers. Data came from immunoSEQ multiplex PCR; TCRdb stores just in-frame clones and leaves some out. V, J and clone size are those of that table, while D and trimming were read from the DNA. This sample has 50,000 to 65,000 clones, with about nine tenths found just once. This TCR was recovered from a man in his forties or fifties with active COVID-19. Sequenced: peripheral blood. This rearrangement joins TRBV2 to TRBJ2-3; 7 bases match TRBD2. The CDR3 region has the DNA TGTGCCAGCACTCCCCACTATGGGGAGGGAGATACGCAGTATTTT. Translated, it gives CASTPHYGEGDTQYF.